The 5 T cell receptor beta chains given below trace back to one sample, sequenced in a study of cytomegalovirus exposure and HLA in healthy donors. This PCR relied on a set of 60 Vbeta primers and 13 Jbeta primers. Sequencing was performed with immunoSEQ multiplex PCR; in TCRdb, only in-frame clones are kept and a portion is missing. The data show 120,000 or so clones, 75% seen once. Specimen: PBMCs. Receptors originate from a woman between 45 and 65 years old in good health and CMV-seronegative.

This clone was seen more than once but under ten times. The rearrangement links TRBV4-3 to TRBJ2-1, with no clear D. Per germline, CDR1 LGHNA and CDR2 YSLEER. The CDR3 totals 15 residues. V dropped 1 base and J dropped 2 bases, with 9 bases sitting between them. DNA of the CDR3: TGCGCCAGCAGCCAAGTGGTACAGCCCTACAATGAGCAGTTCTTC. As protein: CASSQVVQPYNEQFF.

The V call is TRBV9, the J call TRBJ2-2; D perhaps matches TRBD1 (6 bases). The CDR3 contains 15 residues. V lost 3 bases, J lost 4 bases, and 13 bases lay in between. Germline CDR1 is SGDLS and CDR2 is YYNGEE. The CDR3 is CASSARQEPTGELFF. The CDR3 DNA follows: TGTGCCAGCAGCGCCCGACAGGAGCCCACCGGGGAGCTGTTTTTT.

V is TRBV4-3 and J is TRBJ1-2; no firm D call. The CDR3 is made up of 14 amino acids. The V gene lost 1 base and the J gene lost 0 bases, with 6 bases spanning the gap. In germline, CDR1 is LGHNA, CDR2 YSLEER. In DNA, the CDR3 is TGCGCCAGCAGCCAAGCTACAGCTAACTATGGCTACACCTTC. It encodes CASSQATANYGYTF.

The gene calls are TRBV28 and TRBJ2-7, with 12 nucleotides matching TRBD1. This CDR3 is built from 17 residues. The V gene end was trimmed by 6 bases and the J gene end by 0 bases; junction bases not matched to a gene: 9. From germline, CDR1 is MDHEN and CDR2 SYDVKM. CDR3 sequence: CASRGTGGRGGSYEQYF. The CDR3 DNA sequence: TGTGCCAGCAGGGGGACAGGGGGCAGGGGTGGCTCCTACGAGCAGTACTTC.

The rearrangement links TRBV29-1 to TRBJ2-1; 9 bases are shared with TRBD2. This CDR3 contains 14 residues. Germline CDR1 reads SQVTM; CDR2 reads ANQGSEA. The J segment lost 7 bases and the V segment lost 8 bases, leaving 12 bases of the junction unmatched. The CDR3 DNA is TGCAGCATGCAGCCGGCGGGAGGGGGGAATGAGCAGTTCTTC. The encoded protein is CSMQPAGGGNEQFF.